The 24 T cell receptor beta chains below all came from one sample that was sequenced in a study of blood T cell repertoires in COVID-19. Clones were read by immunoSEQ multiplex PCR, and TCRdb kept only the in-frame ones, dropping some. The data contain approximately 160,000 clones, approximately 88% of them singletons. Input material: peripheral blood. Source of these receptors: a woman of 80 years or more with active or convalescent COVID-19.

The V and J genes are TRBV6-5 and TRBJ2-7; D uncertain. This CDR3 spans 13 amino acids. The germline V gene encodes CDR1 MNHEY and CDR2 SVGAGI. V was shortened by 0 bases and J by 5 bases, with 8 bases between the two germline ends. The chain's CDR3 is CASSYSRSNEQYF. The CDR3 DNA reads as TGTGCCAGCAGTTACTCTAGGAGCAACGAGCAGTACTTC.

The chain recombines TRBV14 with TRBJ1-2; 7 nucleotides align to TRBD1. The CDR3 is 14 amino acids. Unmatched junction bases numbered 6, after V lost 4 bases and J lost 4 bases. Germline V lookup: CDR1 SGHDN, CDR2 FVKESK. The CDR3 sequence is CASSPTTGIYGYTF. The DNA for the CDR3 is TGTGCCAGCAGCCCCACGACAGGGATCTATGGCTACACCTTC.

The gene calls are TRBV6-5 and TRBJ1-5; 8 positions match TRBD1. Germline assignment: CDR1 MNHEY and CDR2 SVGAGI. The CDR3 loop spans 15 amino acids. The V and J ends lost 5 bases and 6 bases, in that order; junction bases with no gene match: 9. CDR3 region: CASSPDRAVGQPQHF. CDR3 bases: TGTGCCAGCAGTCCGGACAGGGCGGTGGGTCAGCCCCAGCATTTT.

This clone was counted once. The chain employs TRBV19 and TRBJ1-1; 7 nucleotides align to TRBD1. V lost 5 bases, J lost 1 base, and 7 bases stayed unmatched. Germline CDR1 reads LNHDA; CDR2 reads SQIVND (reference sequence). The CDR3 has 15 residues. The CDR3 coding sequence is TGTGCCAGTAGTCGGCCGGACAGGAAGAACACTGAAGCTTTCTTT. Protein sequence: CASSRPDRKNTEAFF.

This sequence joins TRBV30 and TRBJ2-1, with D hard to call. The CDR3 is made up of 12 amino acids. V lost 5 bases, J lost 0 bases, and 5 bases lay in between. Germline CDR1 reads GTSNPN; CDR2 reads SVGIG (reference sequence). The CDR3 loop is CAWEPSYNEQFF. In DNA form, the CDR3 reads TGTGCCTGGGAGCCCTCCTACAATGAGCAGTTCTTC.

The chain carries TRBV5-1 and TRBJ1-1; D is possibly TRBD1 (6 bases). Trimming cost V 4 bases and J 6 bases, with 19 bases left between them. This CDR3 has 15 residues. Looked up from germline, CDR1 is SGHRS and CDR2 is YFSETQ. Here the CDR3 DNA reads TGCGCCAGCAGCCTGGTTGGGGGCGGTATGGCTGAAGCTTTCTTT. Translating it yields CASSLVGGGMAEAFF. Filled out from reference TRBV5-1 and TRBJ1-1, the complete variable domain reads KAGVTQTPRYLIKTRGQQVTLSCSPISGHRSVSWYQQTPGQGLQFLFEYFSETQRNKGNFPGRFSGRQFSNSRSEMNVSTLELGDSALYLCASSLVGGGMAEAFFGQGTRLTVV.

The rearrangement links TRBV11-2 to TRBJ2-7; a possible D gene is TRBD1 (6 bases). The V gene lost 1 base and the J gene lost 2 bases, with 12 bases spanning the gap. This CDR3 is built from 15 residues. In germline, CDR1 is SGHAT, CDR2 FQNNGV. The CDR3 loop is CASSLAGQGTYEQYF. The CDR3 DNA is TGTGCCAGCAGCTTAGCGGGGCAGGGGACCTACGAGCAGTACTTC. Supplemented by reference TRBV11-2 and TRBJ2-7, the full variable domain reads EAGVAQSPRYKIIEKRQSVAFWCNPISGHATLYWYQQILGQGPKLLIQFQNNGVVDDSQLPKDRFSAERLKGVDSTLKIQPAKLEDSAVYLCASSLAGQGTYEQYFGPGTRLTVT.

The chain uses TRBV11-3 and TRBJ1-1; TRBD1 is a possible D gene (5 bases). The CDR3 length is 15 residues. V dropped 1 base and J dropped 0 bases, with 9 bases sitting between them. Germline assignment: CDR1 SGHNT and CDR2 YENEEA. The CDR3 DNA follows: TGTGCCAGCAGCTTAGCCGACAGCGTGAACACTGAAGCTTTCTTT. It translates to CASSLADSVNTEAFF.

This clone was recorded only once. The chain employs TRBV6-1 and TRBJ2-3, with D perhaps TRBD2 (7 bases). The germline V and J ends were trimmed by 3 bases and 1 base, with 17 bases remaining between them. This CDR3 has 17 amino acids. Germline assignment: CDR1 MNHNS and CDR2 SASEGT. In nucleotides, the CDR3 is TGTGCCAGCAGTGAGGTCGGACGGGGGGCAGGCACAGATACGCAGTATTTT. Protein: CASSEVGRGAGTDTQYF.

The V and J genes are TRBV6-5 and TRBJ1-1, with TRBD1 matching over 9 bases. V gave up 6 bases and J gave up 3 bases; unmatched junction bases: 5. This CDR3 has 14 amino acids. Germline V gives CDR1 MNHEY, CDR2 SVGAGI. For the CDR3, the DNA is TGTGCCAGCAGACAGGGGGCGGTCTACACTGAAGCTTTCTTT. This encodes CASRQGAVYTEAFF.

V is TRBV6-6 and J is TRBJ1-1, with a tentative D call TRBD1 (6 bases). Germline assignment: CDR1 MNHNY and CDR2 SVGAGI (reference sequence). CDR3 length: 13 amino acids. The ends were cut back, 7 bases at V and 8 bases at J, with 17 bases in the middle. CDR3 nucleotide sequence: TGTGCCAGCACCCCCTTGGCAGGGGTGGAAGCTTTCTTT. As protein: CASTPLAGVEAFF.

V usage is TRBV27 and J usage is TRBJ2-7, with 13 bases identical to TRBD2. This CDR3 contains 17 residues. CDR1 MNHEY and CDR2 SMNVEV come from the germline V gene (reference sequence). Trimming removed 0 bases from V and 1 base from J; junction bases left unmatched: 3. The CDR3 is CASSLSGLAGYSYEQYF. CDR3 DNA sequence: TGTGCCAGCAGTTTATCGGGACTAGCGGGGTATTCCTACGAGCAGTACTTC.

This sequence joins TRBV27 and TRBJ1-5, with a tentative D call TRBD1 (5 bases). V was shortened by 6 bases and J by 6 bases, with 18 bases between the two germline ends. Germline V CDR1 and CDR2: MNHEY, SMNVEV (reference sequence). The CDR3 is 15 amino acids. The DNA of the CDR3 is TGTGCCAGCAGCCCCCTAGGGGCTAGCGGTCAGCCCCAGCATTTT. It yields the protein CASSPLGASGQPQHF.

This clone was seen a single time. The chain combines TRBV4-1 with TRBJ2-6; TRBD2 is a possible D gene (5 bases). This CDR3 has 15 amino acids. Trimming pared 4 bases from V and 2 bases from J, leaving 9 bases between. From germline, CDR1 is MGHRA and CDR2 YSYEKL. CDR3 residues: CASSPQEAGANVLTF. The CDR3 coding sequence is TGCGCCAGCAGCCCCCAGGAGGCTGGGGCCAACGTCCTGACTTTC.

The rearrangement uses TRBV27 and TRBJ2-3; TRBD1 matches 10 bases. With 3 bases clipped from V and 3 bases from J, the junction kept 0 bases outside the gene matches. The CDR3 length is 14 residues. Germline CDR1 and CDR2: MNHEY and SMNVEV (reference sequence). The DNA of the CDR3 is TGTGCCAGCAGTTTGGGACAGGGGACAGATACGCAGTATTTT. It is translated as CASSLGQGTDTQYF.

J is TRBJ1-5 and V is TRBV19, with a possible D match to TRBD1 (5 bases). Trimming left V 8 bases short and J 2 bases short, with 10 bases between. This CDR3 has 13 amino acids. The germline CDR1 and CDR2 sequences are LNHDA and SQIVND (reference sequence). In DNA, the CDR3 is TGTGCCAGTGTTGACAGCGGCAATCAGCCCCAGCATTTT. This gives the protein CASVDSGNQPQHF.

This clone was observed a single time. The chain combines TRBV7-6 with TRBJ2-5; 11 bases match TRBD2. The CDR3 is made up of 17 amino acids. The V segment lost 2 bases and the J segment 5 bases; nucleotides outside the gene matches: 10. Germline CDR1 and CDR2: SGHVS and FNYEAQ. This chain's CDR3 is CASSLIGSGGAGETQYF. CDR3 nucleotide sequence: TGTGCCAGCAGCTTAATCGGTAGCGGGGGGGCCGGGGAGACCCAGTACTTC.

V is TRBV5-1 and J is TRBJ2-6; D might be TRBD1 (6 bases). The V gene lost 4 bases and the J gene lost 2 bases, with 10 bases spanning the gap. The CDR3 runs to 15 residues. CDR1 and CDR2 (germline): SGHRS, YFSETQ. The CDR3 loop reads CASSPQGTGANVLTF. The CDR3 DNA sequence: TGCGCCAGCAGCCCGCAGGGGACTGGGGCCAACGTCCTGACTTTC.

CDR3 bases: TGTGCCAGCAGCGGGGTAAACTCCTACGAGCAGTACTTC. Translated, it gives CASSGVNSYEQYF. This chain connects TRBV6-5 to TRBJ2-7; D is perhaps TRBD2 (5 bases). The CDR3 has 13 amino acids. Germline V lookup: CDR1 MNHEY, CDR2 SVGAGI. V lost 6 bases, J lost 0 bases, and 9 bases lay in between.

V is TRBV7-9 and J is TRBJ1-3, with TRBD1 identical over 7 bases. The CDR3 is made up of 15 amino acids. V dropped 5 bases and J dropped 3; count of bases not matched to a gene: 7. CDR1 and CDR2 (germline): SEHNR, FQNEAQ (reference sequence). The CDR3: CASSPGTVLGNTIYF. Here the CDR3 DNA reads TGTGCCAGCAGCCCCGGGACAGTTCTTGGAAACACCATATATTTT.

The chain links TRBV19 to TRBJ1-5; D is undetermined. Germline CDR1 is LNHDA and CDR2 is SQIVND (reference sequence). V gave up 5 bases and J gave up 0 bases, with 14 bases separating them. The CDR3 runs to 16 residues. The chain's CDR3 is CASSARTGDSNQPQHF. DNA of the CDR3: TGTGCCAGTAGTGCGCGGACTGGGGATAGCAATCAGCCCCAGCATTTT.

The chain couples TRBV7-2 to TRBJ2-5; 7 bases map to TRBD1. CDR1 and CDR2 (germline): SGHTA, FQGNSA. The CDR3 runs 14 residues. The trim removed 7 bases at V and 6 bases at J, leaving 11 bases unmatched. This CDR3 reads CASTPGGEVKTQYF. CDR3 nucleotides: TGTGCCAGCACCCCAGGGGGAGAGGTGAAGACCCAGTACTTC.

The CDR3 DNA is TGTGCCAGTAGTACGGACAGGGGGAAGACAGGAAACACCATATATTTT. Its protein product is CASSTDRGKTGNTIYF. This sequence joins TRBV19 and TRBJ1-3, with TRBD1 identical over 10 bases. Trimming cost V 4 bases and J 4 bases; bases outside gene matches: 7. The CDR3 loop spans 16 amino acids. The V gene's germline CDR1 is LNHDA and CDR2 SQIVND (reference sequence).

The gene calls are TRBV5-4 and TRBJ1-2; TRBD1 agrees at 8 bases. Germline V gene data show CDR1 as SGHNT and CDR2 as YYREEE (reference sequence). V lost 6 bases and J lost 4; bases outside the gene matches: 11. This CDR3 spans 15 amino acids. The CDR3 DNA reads TGTGCCAGCACCTCCCCCGGACAGGGACCCTATGGCTACACCTTC. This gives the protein CASTSPGQGPYGYTF. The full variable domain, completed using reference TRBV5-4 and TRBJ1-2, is ETGVTQSPTHLIKTRGQQVTLRCSSQSGHNTVSWYQQALGQGPQFIFQYYREEENGRGNFPPRFSGLQFPNYSSELNVNALELDDSALYLCASTSPGQGPYGYTFGSGTRLTVV.